These T cell receptor beta chains were read from a single sample in a study of control samples from healthy donors and cancer patients. Sequencing used immunoSEQ multiplex PCR; TCRdb keeps in-frame clones, though not all of them. The table includes around 71,000 clones, 75% to 95% detected once. The sequencing sample was made of PBMCs. These receptors all stem from a woman aged 50 to 60 with colorectal cancer. Each CDR3 is given with its conserved first and last residue. Each record gives: D gene, clone size, J gene, V gene, CDR3 protein, CDR3 DNA. D genes are given only for firm matches. Rows may omit the clone size; those that give it use once, few, many or a size class.

>TRBD1|NA|TRBJ2-7|TRBV12-3/TRBV12-4
CASGEGGPYEQYF
TGTGCCTCCGGGGAAGGGGGCCCCTACGAGCAGTACTTC
>NA|NA|TRBJ2-7|TRBV6-6
CASSPFRPSTSYEQYF
TGTGCCAGCAGCCCATTCCGCCCCTCCACTTCCTACGAGCAGTACTTC
>TRBD2|NA|TRBJ2-1|TRBV28
CASSLRTRTYNEQFF
TGTGCCAGCAGTCTAAGGACTAGAACCTACAATGAGCAGTTCTTC
>TRBD2|NA|TRBJ2-5|TRBV5-1
CASSAGLAGGRETQYF
TGCGCCAGCAGCGCCGGACTAGCGGGAGGGCGGGAGACCCAGTACTTC
>NA|NA|TRBJ2-7|TRBV5-1
CASSSIRGRSSEQYF
TGCGCCAGCAGTTCTATTCGGGGGCGAAGTAGCGAGCAGTACTTC
>NA|NA|TRBJ2-5|TRBV19
CASSPTGRETQYF
TGTGCCAGTAGTCCTACAGGGAGGGAGACCCAGTACTTC
>NA|few|TRBJ1-2|TRBV6-5
CAGLKAANGDYGYTF
TGTGCCGGACTAAAGGCGGCGAACGGGGACTATGGCTACACCTTC
>TRBD2|NA|TRBJ2-7|TRBV10-2
CASSDSSGSGYEQYF
TGCGCCAGCAGTGATTCAAGCGGGAGTGGTTACGAGCAGTACTTC
>TRBD2|once|TRBJ2-5|TRBV3-1/TRBV3-2
CASSPRLAGGPETQYF
TGTGCCAGCAGCCCCCGACTAGCGGGGGGCCCAGAGACCCAGTACTTC
>NA|NA|TRBJ1-4|TRBV6-5
CASSYQGGEKLFF
TGTGCCAGCAGTTACCAAGGAGGGGAAAAACTGTTTTTT
>NA|NA|TRBJ2-7|TRBV28
CASSLNQGPYEQYF
TGTGCCAGCAGTCTTAACCAAGGGCCCTACGAGCAGTACTTC
>TRBD2|NA|TRBJ2-3|TRBV7-2
CASSRPGLATDTQYF
TGTGCCAGCAGCAGGCCGGGACTAGCCACAGATACGCAGTATTTT
>NA|NA|TRBJ2-7|TRBV5-1
CASSLAGSLSYEQYF
TGCGCCAGCAGCTTGGCGGGTTCCCTCTCCTACGAGCAGTACTTC
>TRBD1|NA|TRBJ1-1|TRBV7-6
CASSPDRGMMNTEAFF
TGTGCCAGCAGCCCTGACAGGGGGATGATGAACACTGAAGCTTTCTTT